A selection of T cell receptor beta chains follows, all from one sample in a study of blood T cell repertoires in COVID-19. Data came from immunoSEQ multiplex PCR; TCRdb stores just in-frame clones and leaves some out. The table lists roughly 57,000 clones, 90% of them singletons. The material sequenced was peripheral blood. The receptor source for this set is a human donor in a cohort sampled during active COVID-19. The CDR3 runs from the conserved cysteine through the conserved F or W. Each record gives: J gene, clone size, D gene, V gene, CDR3 protein, CDR3 DNA. The D gene is left open where the match is weak. Size is stated for part of the rows, as once, few or many counts, or as a class when the clone is expanded.

J gene: TRBJ2-2
clone size: .
D gene: .
V gene: TRBV4-1
CDR3 protein: CASSLSPREMSTGELFF
CDR3 DNA: TGCGCCAGCAGCCTATCCCCCAGGGAAATGAGCACCGGGGAGCTGTTTTTT

J gene: TRBJ2-3
clone size: .
D gene: .
V gene: TRBV4-3
CDR3 protein: CASSQEESRGAYTQYF
CDR3 DNA: TGCGCCAGCAGCCAAGAAGAATCGCGGGGTGCCTATACGCAGTATTTT

J gene: TRBJ1-2
clone size: .
D gene: .
V gene: TRBV28
CDR3 protein: CASSPGTLRGYTF
CDR3 DNA: TGTGCCAGCAGTCCCGGGACTCTACGTGGCTACACCTTC

J gene: TRBJ1-5
clone size: few
D gene: .
V gene: TRBV27
CDR3 protein: CASSLSPRAGNQPQHF
CDR3 DNA: TGTGCCAGCAGTTTAAGTCCCAGGGCTGGCAATCAGCCCCAGCATTTT

J gene: TRBJ2-3
clone size: .
D gene: .
V gene: TRBV24-1
CDR3 protein: CATSGPLVADTQYF
CDR3 DNA: TGTGCCACCAGTGGGCCCCTTGTTGCAGATACGCAGTATTTT

J gene: TRBJ2-7
clone size: few
D gene: .
V gene: TRBV27
CDR3 protein: CASYYEQYF
CDR3 DNA: TGTGCCAGCTACTACGAGCAGTACTTC

J gene: TRBJ2-5
clone size: .
D gene: .
V gene: TRBV9
CDR3 protein: CASSVETDGETQYF
CDR3 DNA: TGTGCCAGCAGCGTAGAGACAGATGGGGAGACCCAGTACTTC

J gene: TRBJ1-1
clone size: .
D gene: .
V gene: TRBV18
CDR3 protein: CASSSGLLGTEAFF
CDR3 DNA: TGTGCCAGCTCAAGCGGGCTCCTGGGGACTGAAGCTTTCTTT

J gene: TRBJ2-3
clone size: .
D gene: .
V gene: TRBV11-3
CDR3 protein: CASSTRETDTQYF
CDR3 DNA: TGTGCCAGCAGCACCAGGGAAACAGATACGCAGTATTTT

J gene: TRBJ1-1
clone size: .
D gene: TRBD1
V gene: TRBV2
CDR3 protein: CASSVSQGDTEAFF
CDR3 DNA: TGTGCCAGCAGTGTAAGTCAGGGGGACACTGAAGCTTTCTTT

J gene: TRBJ2-3
clone size: .
D gene: .
V gene: TRBV20-1
CDR3 protein: CSADFNTQYF
CDR3 DNA: TGCAGTGCGGACTTCAATACGCAGTATTTT

J gene: TRBJ2-7
clone size: .
D gene: .
V gene: TRBV28
CDR3 protein: CASSNTRQVGYF
CDR3 DNA: TGTGCCAGCAGTAACACGAGACAAGTCGGGTACTTC

J gene: TRBJ2-3
clone size: .
D gene: TRBD2
V gene: TRBV14
CDR3 protein: CASSQDSLAGASLYQYF
CDR3 DNA: TGTGCCAGCAGCCAAGATTCGCTAGCGGGAGCCTCTCTTTACCAGTATTTT

J gene: TRBJ1-2
clone size: .
D gene: TRBD1
V gene: TRBV4-1
CDR3 protein: CASSHRQGTHYGYTF
CDR3 DNA: TGCGCCAGCAGCCACCGACAGGGGACCCACTATGGCTACACCTTC

J gene: TRBJ2-1
clone size: .
D gene: TRBD2
V gene: TRBV4-2
CDR3 protein: CASSPGKGSGVSGYEQFF
CDR3 DNA: TGTGCCAGCAGCCCCGGAAAAGGTAGCGGGGTGTCGGGGTATGAGCAGTTCTTC

J gene: TRBJ1-5
clone size: .
D gene: .
V gene: TRBV15
CDR3 protein: CATSPRGYSNQPQHF
CDR3 DNA: TGTGCCACCAGCCCCCGAGGGTATAGCAATCAGCCCCAGCATTTT

J gene: TRBJ2-6
clone size: once
D gene: TRBD2
V gene: TRBV5-4
CDR3 protein: CASSFPREGSGANVLTF
CDR3 DNA: TGTGCCAGCAGCTTCCCCCGGGAGGGCTCTGGGGCCAACGTCCTGACTTTC

J gene: TRBJ2-5
clone size: .
D gene: TRBD1
V gene: TRBV28
CDR3 protein: CASRAPGQGYETQYF
CDR3 DNA: TGTGCCAGCAGAGCCCCCGGACAGGGTTATGAGACCCAGTACTTC

J gene: TRBJ2-1
clone size: .
D gene: .
V gene: TRBV28
CDR3 protein: CASSFLLNNEQFF
CDR3 DNA: TGTGCCAGCAGTTTCCTACTTAACAATGAGCAGTTCTTC

J gene: TRBJ2-1
clone size: .
D gene: TRBD2
V gene: TRBV29-1
CDR3 protein: CSAGLAGNLNEQFF
CDR3 DNA: TGCAGCGCTGGACTAGCGGGAAACCTCAATGAGCAGTTCTTC

J gene: TRBJ2-2
clone size: .
D gene: TRBD2
V gene: TRBV28
CDR3 protein: CASSLTGGAGELFF
CDR3 DNA: TGTGCCAGCAGTTTAACGGGGGGAGCCGGGGAGCTGTTTTTT

J gene: TRBJ2-3
clone size: .
D gene: TRBD1
V gene: TRBV5-1
CDR3 protein: CASSLDLVAGGGTDTQYF
CDR3 DNA: TGCGCCAGCAGCTTGGATTTGGTGGCAGGGGGTGGCACAGATACGCAGTATTTT